Given below is one T cell receptor (beta chain) in context. Its specificity is not known. CDR1 SQVTM and CDR2 ANQGSEA come from the germline V gene. J lost 7 bases, V lost 3 bases, and 15 bases had no gene match. The CDR3 is 16 amino acids. The data originate from a study of early T cells in non-severe SARS-CoV-2 infection. Whole-study context: Sequenced bulk RNA came from whole blood that was unsorted, and chains were unpaired. Study-wide results and limits: VDJdb matching favored anti-spike CD8 responses, missing private and CD4 specificities.

Each cDNA molecule carried a unique molecular identifier. TCRdb reprocessed the 5' RACE reads with MiXCR, giving one entry per CDR3 protein. The sample lists approximately 70,000 distinct CDR3 sequences, approximately 12% seen once, with about 4.2% in the top ten. The receptor comes from an adult who was a healthcare worker with PCR-confirmed SARS-CoV-2 infection or an uninfected control (not recorded which). The V and J genes are TRBV29-1 and TRBJ2-1, with 7 bases identical to TRBD2. Sequences were obtained from whole blood. CDR3 in DNA: TGCAGCGTTGATCCTTGGGGAGGGCCTCAAGGGAATGAGCAGTTCTTC. This translates into CSVDPWGGPQGNEQFF.